These T cell receptor beta chains were read from a single sample in a study of blood T cell repertoires in COVID-19. Generated by immunoSEQ multiplex PCR, the TCRdb table keeps only in-frame clones and is missing some. The repertoire holds 140,000 to 150,000 clones, with 85% to 90% as singletons. Sequenced input: peripheral blood. These receptors all come from a man over 45 who had recovered from COVID-19. CDR3s include the opening cysteine and the closing phenylalanine or tryptophan. D genes are given only for firm matches. Clone size is not always given. Where it is, it says once, few, many or a class for expanded clones.

-	13	TRBD1	TRBV6-5	TRBJ1-2	CASSGTGLNGYTF	TGTGCCAGCAGCGGGACAGGGCTTAATGGCTACACCTTC
-	14	-	TRBV6-5	TRBJ1-4	CASSWRQTVEKLFF	TGTGCCAGCAGCTGGAGACAGACGGTTGAAAAACTGTTTTTT
few	14	-	TRBV5-1	TRBJ1-4	CASSLGRYDEKLFF	TGCGCCAGCAGCTTGGGCAGATATGATGAAAAACTGTTTTTT
few	15	TRBD1	TRBV2	TRBJ1-4	CASSSQGAMGEKLFF	TGTGCCAGCAGTTCGCAGGGGGCTATGGGGGAAAAACTGTTTTTT
-	15	-	TRBV7-2	TRBJ2-1	CASSLGADQYNEQFF	TGTGCCAGCAGCTTAGGAGCGGACCAGTACAATGAGCAGTTCTTC
-	17	TRBD2	TRBV27	TRBJ2-5	CASRKGLAGGVAETQYF	TGTGCCAGCAGAAAGGGACTAGCGGGGGGCGTGGCGGAGACCCAGTACTTC
-	13	-	TRBV7-8	TRBJ1-5	CASSLGYNQPQHF	TGTGCCAGCAGCTTAGGTTACAATCAGCCCCAGCATTTT
-	13	-	TRBV14	TRBJ1-2	CASSHGQNYGYTF	TGTGCCAGCAGCCACGGACAGAACTATGGCTACACCTTC
-	14	-	TRBV27	TRBJ2-2	CASSLQANTGELFF	TGTGCCAGCAGTTTGCAGGCGAACACCGGGGAGCTGTTTTTT
-	15	-	TRBV18	TRBJ1-5	CASSPGQGGIQPQHF	TGTGCCAGCTCACCAGGGCAGGGAGGTATACAGCCCCAGCATTTT
-	16	-	TRBV4-3	TRBJ1-1	CASSQEAGDLNTEAFF	TGCGCCAGCAGCCAAGAGGCGGGGGATTTGAACACTGAAGCTTTCTTT
-	15	-	TRBV9	TRBJ2-3	CASSVASQSTDTQYF	TGTGCCAGCAGCGTAGCGAGTCAATCCACAGATACGCAGTATTTT
-	14	TRBD1	TRBV19	TRBJ2-5	CASNSDRGLGTQYF	TGTGCCAGTAATTCCGACAGGGGGCTGGGGACCCAGTACTTC
-	14	TRBD1	TRBV5-1	TRBJ2-7	CASSLAGTGDEQYF	TGCGCCAGCAGCTTGGCCGGTACAGGGGACGAGCAGTACTTC
-	15	-	TRBV19	TRBJ2-2	CASSSPGVETGELFF	TGTGCCAGTAGTTCACCGGGGGTCGAGACCGGGGAGCTGTTTTTT
-	15	TRBD1	TRBV27	TRBJ2-2	CASSHRDRGTGELFF	TGTGCCAGCAGTCACCGGGACAGGGGTACCGGGGAGCTGTTTTTT
-	20	TRBD2	TRBV4-3	TRBJ2-2	CASSRASGLAGGSNTGELFF	TGCGCCAGCAGCCGGGCCTCGGGACTAGCGGGGGGCTCGAACACCGGGGAGCTGTTTTTT
once	15	-	TRBV5-5	TRBJ1-6	CASTPIDLGNSPLHF	TGTGCCAGCACCCCAATCGATTTGGGCAATTCACCCCTCCACTTT
once	17	-	TRBV27	TRBJ2-5	CASSPLLANRNQETQYF	TGTGCCAGCAGTCCCCTCCTAGCAAATCGCAACCAAGAGACCCAGTACTTC
-	14	TRBD1	TRBV11-2	TRBJ2-5	CASSWKGAGETQYF	TGTGCCAGCAGCTGGAAGGGGGCGGGAGAGACCCAGTACTTC
-	14	TRBD2	TRBV6-1	TRBJ2-7	CASSESGLVYEQYF	TGTGCCAGCAGTGAAAGCGGACTAGTCTACGAGCAGTACTTC
-	15	-	TRBV18	TRBJ2-7	CASSLDYGGTYEQYF	TGTGCCAGCTCACTCGACTACGGGGGAACCTACGAGCAGTACTTC
-	17	TRBD1	TRBV11-3	TRBJ1-5	CASSPHAGQGLNQPQHF	TGTGCCAGCAGCCCACATGCGGGACAGGGACTCAATCAGCCCCAGCATTTT
-	15	TRBD2	TRBV30	TRBJ2-3	CAWTSGLAGGQPQYF	TGTGCCTGGACGTCTGGGCTAGCGGGGGGGCAACCGCAGTATTTT
-	14	TRBD1	TRBV5-1	TRBJ2-7	CASSGTQGAYEQYF	TGCGCCAGCAGCGGGACACAGGGGGCTTACGAGCAGTACTTC
once	15	TRBD2	TRBV10-3	TRBJ2-3	CAISEISGGAHTQYF	TGTGCCATCAGTGAGATTAGCGGGGGGGCCCATACGCAGTATTTT
-	14	-	TRBV3-1/TRBV3-2	TRBJ1-5	CASSQGHSNQPQHF	TGTGCCAGCAGCCAGGGGCATAGCAATCAGCCCCAGCATTTT
-	14	-	TRBV6-1	TRBJ2-1	CASKYAGDSDEQFF	TGTGCCAGCAAGTATGCAGGGGATAGCGATGAGCAGTTCTTC
-	15	TRBD1	TRBV4-2	TRBJ2-7	CASSRSTGGSYEQYF	TGTGCCAGCAGCCGATCAACAGGGGGCTCCTACGAGCAGTACTTC
-	14	TRBD1	TRBV9	TRBJ1-2	CASNPGGANYGYTF	TGTGCCAGCAACCCAGGGGGAGCTAACTATGGCTACACCTTC
-	16	TRBD1	TRBV5-4	TRBJ1-3	CASRPRTGYSGNTIYF	TGTGCCAGCAGACCACGGACAGGATACTCTGGAAACACCATATATTTT
-	15	-	TRBV4-3	TRBJ2-7	CASSQSGTPSYEQYF	TGCGCCAGCAGCCAAAGCGGTACTCCCTCCTACGAGCAGTACTTC
few	16	-	TRBV19	TRBJ1-4	CASSARQAPVREKLFF	TGTGCCAGTAGTGCCAGACAGGCGCCGGTTCGGGAAAAACTGTTTTTT
once	15	TRBD1	TRBV27	TRBJ2-7	CASSPDGTGWYEQYF	TGTGCCAGCAGTCCCGACGGGACAGGATGGTACGAGCAGTACTTC
-	12	TRBD1	TRBV2	TRBJ2-4	CASSLASGTGYF	TGTGCCAGCAGTTTAGCCTCCGGGACAGGATACTTC
-	16	TRBD2	TRBV5-1	TRBJ2-2	CASSGRTGGGTGELFF	TGCGCCAGCAGCGGGCGGACGGGGGGAGGCACCGGGGAGCTGTTTTTT
-	12	-	TRBV19	TRBJ1-2	CASKDRDYGYTF	TGTGCCAGTAAGGACAGAGACTATGGCTACACCTTC
-	17	-	TRBV12-1	TRBJ1-2	CASSPRDRGRRNYGYTF	TGTGCCAGCAGCCCCCGGGACAGGGGGCGCAGGAACTATGGCTACACCTTC
-	12	-	TRBV19	TRBJ1-5	CASSMGSLDQHF	TGTGCCAGTAGTATGGGCAGTTTAGATCAGCATTTT
-	16	TRBD1	TRBV7-2	TRBJ1-2	CASSLDGQGRIYGYTF	TGTGCCAGCAGCTTAGACGGACAGGGGCGAATCTATGGCTACACCTTC
-	16	TRBD1	TRBV7-2	TRBJ1-3	CASSLAARGLGNTIYF	TGTGCCAGCAGCTTAGCAGCCAGGGGGCTCGGAAACACCATATATTTT
-	15	-	TRBV6-5	TRBJ1-5	CASSIGGVDNQPQHF	TGTGCCAGCAGTATCGGAGGGGTCGACAATCAGCCCCAGCATTTT
-	16	-	TRBV5-8	TRBJ2-7	CASSLSYAGSSYEQYF	TGTGCCAGCAGCTTGAGTTATGCGGGCAGTTCCTACGAGCAGTACTTC
-	16	-	TRBV19	TRBJ1-3	CASSISGHPSGNTIYF	TGTGCCAGTAGTATTTCGGGACATCCCTCTGGAAACACCATATATTTT
-	15	TRBD2	TRBV2	TRBJ2-7	CASSDPGGAAYEQYF	TGTGCCAGCAGTGACCCCGGGGGGGCTGCCTACGAGCAGTACTTC
-	16	TRBD1	TRBV27	TRBJ1-2	CASSRTFQGARYGYTF	TGTGCTAGCAGTCGAACGTTTCAGGGGGCGCGTTATGGCTACACCTTC
few	14	-	TRBV11-3	TRBJ2-3	CASSLEASTDTQYF	TGTGCCAGCAGCTTAGAGGCCAGCACAGATACGCAGTATTTT
once	16	TRBD2	TRBV5-1	TRBJ2-2	CASSSGGGLNTGELFF	TGCGCCAGCTCCTCAGGCGGGGGACTGAACACCGGGGAGCTGTTTTTT
-	16	-	TRBV11-3	TRBJ2-1	CASSLEWRGSYNEQFF	TGTGCCAGCAGCTTAGAGTGGCGGGGCTCCTACAATGAGCAGTTCTTC
-	16	TRBD1	TRBV5-8	TRBJ2-2	CASTPGGTGFPGELFF	TGTGCCAGCACCCCTGGCGGGACAGGTTTCCCCGGGGAGCTGTTTTTT
-	18	TRBD1	TRBV6-1	TRBJ1-1	CASSEPVPGQGASTEAFF	TGTGCCAGCAGTGAACCCGTCCCGGGACAGGGGGCGAGCACTGAAGCTTTCTTT
-	17	-	TRBV5-1	TRBJ2-5	CASSPGGGLGWQETQYF	TGCGCCAGCAGCCCCGGAGGTGGTTTAGGTTGGCAAGAGACCCAGTACTTC
once	16	TRBD2	TRBV6-2/TRBV6-3	TRBJ2-1	CASSYTGTRGMWEQFF	TGTGCCAGCAGTTACACGGGGACTAGGGGGATGTGGGAGCAGTTCTTC
-	14	-	TRBV18	TRBJ1-2	CASSPAGGAWGYTF	TGTGCCAGCTCACCTGCGGGGGGAGCGTGGGGCTACACCTTC
-	17	-	TRBV11-2	TRBJ2-3	CASSLDLAGGAPDTQYF	TGTGCCAGCAGCTTAGATCTGGCCGGGGGAGCACCAGATACGCAGTATTTT
-	12	-	TRBV29-1	TRBJ1-2	CSAGPGSEGYTF	TGCAGCGCAGGTCCAGGGTCGGAGGGCTACACCTTC